These 17 T cell receptor beta chains were all obtained from the same sample, sequenced in a study of T cells in Graves' hyperthyroidism and ophthalmopathy (dated by TCRdb to between 2018 and 2021). Preparation of the library involved multiplex PCR. For sequencing, an Illumina HiSeq 2000 was employed. The TCR beta CDR3 regions were amplified from the RNA transcripts. For the first round of RT-PCR on the TCR CDR3, the HTBI primer set was used together with the Qiagen OneStep RT-PCR kit. TCRdb cleaned the public reads at Q25 with fastp, built clones with MiXCR and kept in-frame beta chains. For every CDR3 protein sequence, its rows merge into one entry that carries the most common genes and DNA. Here the sample has nearly 250,000 distinct CDR3 sequences; around 24% occur a single time. Clones ranked in the top ten supply roughly 32% of the sample. The material sequenced was blood. The receptors shown here come from a woman aged 40 to 50 with Graves' ophthalmopathy.

This clonotype has a count of ten or more. The V gene is TRBV30, the J gene TRBJ2-2; possible D gene TRBD2, 6 bases. The germline V gene has CDR1 GTSNPN and CDR2 SVGIG (reference sequence). The CDR3 consists of 16 residues. Trimming pared 3 bases from V and 5 bases from J, leaving 19 bases between. This CDR3 is CAWRGRGTVLTGELFF. CDR3 sequence (DNA): TGTGCCTGGAGGGGACGGGGGACCGTCTTAACCGGGGAGCTGTTTTTT.

This clonotype was seen many times. The J gene is TRBJ2-7, the V gene TRBV7-8, with 13 bases lining up with TRBD2. The CDR3 covers 18 residues. Per the germline V gene, CDR1 is SGHVS and CDR2 is FQNEAQ. The V segment lost 2 bases and the J segment 4 bases; nucleotides outside the gene matches: 11. The CDR3 coding sequence is TGTGCCAGCAGCTTAAGTTTTGGGACTAGCGGGACCAGGTACGAGCAGTACTTC. Its translation is CASSLSFGTSGTRYEQYF.

This clonotype was detected many times. CDR3 residues: CASSILTANTEAFF. The DNA for the CDR3 is TGCGCCAGCAGCATATTGACAGCGAACACTGAAGCTTTCTTT. This chain connects TRBV5-1 to TRBJ1-1, with TRBD1 as a possible D gene (5 bases). From germline, CDR1 is SGHRS and CDR2 YFSETQ. The CDR3 is 14 amino acids. V lost 4 bases to trimming and J lost 1 base, with 11 bases between them. Full variable domain (rest looked up from reference TRBV5-1 and TRBJ1-1): KAGVTQTPRYLIKTRGQQVTLSCSPISGHRSVSWYQQTPGQGLQFLFEYFSETQRNKGNFPGRFSGRQFSNSRSEMNVSTLELGDSALYLCASSILTANTEAFFGQGTRLTVV.

This clonotype was detected once. The gene calls are TRBV5-6 and TRBJ1-5, with D unresolved. Germline CDR1 reads SGHDT; CDR2 reads YYEEEE. V was clipped by 4 bases and J by 0 bases, with 11 bases between them. The CDR3 has 15 amino acids. CDR3 protein: CASSLRAVSNQPQHF. Written as DNA, the CDR3 is TGTGCCAGCAGCCTCCGGGCGGTTAGCAATCAGCCCCAGCATTTT.

This clonotype was picked up many times. This chain joins TRBV30 and TRBJ1-5; 10 nucleotides match TRBD1. Per the germline V gene, CDR1 is GTSNPN and CDR2 is SVGIG (reference sequence). The J segment lost 7 bases and the V segment lost 0 bases, leaving 9 bases of the junction unmatched. The CDR3 sequence is 16 residues long. The chain's CDR3 is CAWSVRQGALIQPQHF. CDR3 sequence (DNA): TGTGCCTGGAGTGTACGACAGGGGGCCCTTATCCAGCCCCAGCATTTT.

This clonotype was detected ten times or more. The V call is TRBV12-3 or TRBV12-4, the J call TRBJ1-2, with 7 bases matching TRBD1. V was pared by 3 bases and J by 2 bases, with 6 bases of the junction left unmatched. The CDR3 is 15 residues long. In DNA form, the CDR3 reads TGTGCCAGCAGTTTTGAATGGACAGGCAACTATGGCTACACCTTC. It codes for CASSFEWTGNYGYTF.

Comments on this clonotype: A much larger clone differs from this one at a single base, so this may be a read error. V and J are TRBV4-1 and TRBJ2-2; possible D gene TRBD2, 5 bases. With 5 bases removed from V and 2 bases from J, the gap between germline ends came to 12 bases. CDR1 is MGHRA and CDR2 is YSYEKL in the germline V gene. The CDR3 has 15 residues. The CDR3 sequence: CASSMRADNTGELFF. CDR3 in DNA: TGCGCCAGCAGCATGAGGGCGGATAACACCGGGGAGCTGTTTTTT.

This clonotype has at least ten counts. The chain employs TRBV30 and TRBJ2-7, with D unclear. This CDR3 comprises 13 residues. Trimming took off 8 bases at V and 4 bases at J, with 18 bases between the two ends. Germline V gene sequence: CDR1 GTSNPN, CDR2 SVGIG (reference sequence). The CDR3 coding sequence is TGTGCCCCTTTCCCTAGAGGTTTATACGAGCAGTACTTC. Protein sequence: CAPFPRGLYEQYF.

This clonotype was seen at least ten times. The chain joins TRBV7-9 to TRBJ2-7; D is ambiguous. CDR3 length: 13 amino acids. Trimming pared 6 bases from V and 3 bases from J, leaving 12 bases between. The V gene's germline CDR1 is SEHNR and CDR2 FQNEAQ (reference sequence). DNA for the CDR3: TGTGCCAGCAGTCTAGGGTTGGACTACGAGCAGTACTTC. Translation: CASSLGLDYEQYF.

This rearrangement joins TRBV24-1 to TRBJ2-7; D is unclear. Germline V gene data show CDR1 as KGHDR and CDR2 as SFDVKD. The V end was cut by 1 base, the J end by 7 bases, with 7 bases between. This CDR3 region has 12 residues. CDR3 region: CATSDFTTEQYF. DNA for the CDR3: TGTGCCACCAGTGATTTTACGACGGAGCAGTACTTC.

This clonotype was counted ten times or more. The rearrangement joins TRBV6-5 to TRBJ2-3; the D gene is possibly TRBD1 (5 bases). CDR1 and CDR2 (germline): MNHEY, SVGAGI. The CDR3 contains 14 residues. The ends were cut back, 4 bases at V and 0 bases at J, with 8 bases in the middle. The CDR3 DNA follows: TGTGCCAGCAGTTTGGACATTAGCACAGATACGCAGTATTTT. This codes for CASSLDISTDTQYF.

This clonotype has ten or more counts. This chain joins TRBV2 and TRBJ2-7; 9 bases align to TRBD1. The junction had 8 bases not matched to a gene; V was cut back by 4 bases and J by 7 bases. The CDR3 runs 14 residues. Germline V gene lookup returns CDR1 SNHLY and CDR2 FYNNEI. The CDR3 region is CASSAGTGYWEQYF. Written as DNA, the CDR3 is TGTGCCAGCAGTGCCGGGACAGGGTATTGGGAGCAGTACTTC.

The chain links TRBV6-5 to TRBJ2-7; 11 bases agree with TRBD2. V gave up 5 bases and J gave up 7 bases; unmatched junction bases: 4. This CDR3 is built from 13 residues. Germline V CDR1 and CDR2: MNHEY, SVGAGI. CDR3 loop: CASSNRLAGEQYF. The CDR3 DNA reads TGTGCCAGCAGTAACAGACTAGCGGGGGAGCAGTACTTC.

This clonotype was seen repeatedly, ten times or more. The chain combines TRBV5-1 with TRBJ2-7; D is unclear. The V end was cut by 4 bases, the J end by 0 bases, with 14 bases between. Germline CDR1 and CDR2: SGHRS and YFSETQ. This CDR3 contains 15 residues. The CDR3 DNA sequence: TGCGCCAGCAGCATCGACTCCTTCAGCTCCTACGAGCAGTACTTC. As protein: CASSIDSFSSYEQYF.

This clonotype was seen at least ten times. CDR3 in amino acids: CASSPRGLNTEAFF. The CDR3 DNA reads TGTGCCAGCAGCCCCAGGGGTTTGAACACTGAAGCTTTCTTT. The genes are TRBV2 and TRBJ1-1, with D possibly being TRBD1 (6 bases). CDR3 length equals 14 residues. CDR1 is SNHLY, CDR2 FYNNEI, per germline. Trimming removed 6 bases from V and 0 bases from J, with 11 bases in between. Together with reference TRBV2 and TRBJ1-1, the CDR3 gives the full variable domain: EPEVTQTPSHQVTQMGQEVILRCVPISNHLYFYWYRQILGQKVEFLVSFYNNEISEKSEIFDDQFSVERPDGSNFTLKIRSTKLEDSAMYFCASSPRGLNTEAFFGQGTRLTVV.

The table lists this clonotype with many counts. The chain couples TRBV28 to TRBJ2-7; D is possibly TRBD1 (6 bases). The CDR3 spans 16 residues. Germline loops: CDR1 MDHEN, CDR2 SYDVKM. The V and J ends lost 6 bases and 3 bases respectively, with 21 bases between them. The CDR3 DNA reads TGTGCCAGCAGAAACCTCCCGGGACACCCGAACTACGAGCAGTACTTC. Translation: CASRNLPGHPNYEQYF.

This clonotype was seen more than once but under ten times. This rearrangement joins TRBV28 to TRBJ2-5, with 7 bases lining up with TRBD1. The CDR3 contains 16 residues. V lost 3 bases to trimming and J lost 4 bases; unmatched junction nucleotides: 11. Germline CDR1 is MDHEN and CDR2 is SYDVKM. CDR3 residues: CASSFLQGQKSETQYF. As DNA, the CDR3 is TGTGCCAGCAGTTTCCTACAGGGACAGAAATCAGAGACCCAGTACTTC.